Listed here are 22 T cell receptor beta chains from one sample, sequenced in a study of a mutant IDH1 vaccine in newly diagnosed glioma. Time point described: week 11, during vaccination. Topical imiquimod was applied with each vaccine dose, which held 300 ug of mutant IDH1 20-mer peptide. This table comes from immunoSEQ multiplex PCR, and its TCRdb copy is limited to in-frame clones, with some not included. This sample has roughly 120,000 clones; 80% occur once, and the top ten carry approximately 5%. These receptors lack a known antigen. The sample was PBMCs, taken from a glioma patient whose treatment included an IDH1 peptide vaccine. The receptors come from a man aged 35-49 years with glioma.

The rearrangement uses TRBV7-2 and TRBJ2-1; D is unclear. V was cut by 5 bases and J by 7 bases, with 12 bases left in between. The germline CDR1 and CDR2 sequences are SGHTA and FQGNSA. The CDR3 has 13 amino acids. The CDR3, as DNA: TGTGCCAGCAGCACGGGCTGGCAGAATGAGCAGTTCTTC. Translated: CASSTGWQNEQFF.

The chain couples TRBV19 to TRBJ2-3; 9 positions match TRBD2. The CDR3 is 16 amino acids. Trimming took 2 bases from V and 7 from J; bases not matched to a gene: 10. CDR1 is LNHDA and CDR2 is SQIVND in the germline V gene (reference sequence). Here the CDR3 reads CASSIRSGGLSHTQYF. DNA for the CDR3: TGTGCCAGTAGTATACGTAGCGGGGGCCTCAGCCATACGCAGTATTTT. The complete variable domain, with remaining parts taken from reference TRBV19 and TRBJ2-3, reads DGGITQSPKYLFRKEGQNVTLSCEQNLNHDAMYWYRQDPGQGLRLIYYSQIVNDFQKGDIAEGYSVSREKKESFPLTVTSAQKNPTAFYLCASSIRSGGLSHTQYFGPGTRLTVL.

The chain employs TRBV9 and TRBJ2-5; TRBD2 matches at 9 bases. This CDR3 spans 17 amino acids. Per the germline V gene, CDR1 is SGDLS and CDR2 is YYNGEE. The junction had 8 bases not matched to a gene; V was cut back by 0 bases and J by 2 bases. CDR3 sequence: CASSVDPAGGSQETQYF. CDR3 nucleotides: TGTGCCAGCAGCGTAGATCCAGCGGGGGGATCTCAAGAGACCCAGTACTTC. Complete variable domain (other parts from reference TRBV9 and TRBJ2-5): DSGVTQTPKHLITATGQRVTLRCSPRSGDLSVYWYQQSLDQGLQFLIQYYNGEERAKGNILERFSAQQFPDLHSELNLSSLELGDSALYFCASSVDPAGGSQETQYFGPGTRLLVL.

The CDR3 loop is CASSFTGQETQYF. DNA of the CDR3: TGTGCCAGCAGTTTCACAGGACAAGAGACCCAGTACTTC. J is TRBJ2-5 and V is TRBV6-5; possible D gene TRBD1, 5 bases. Germline V gives CDR1 MNHEY, CDR2 SVGAGI. The CDR3 length is 13 residues. Trimming left V 4 bases short and J 2 bases short, with 8 bases between.

This clone was observed a few times. The chain carries TRBV6-5 and TRBJ1-1; perhaps TRBD1 as D (5 bases). The germline V and J ends were trimmed by 2 bases and 10 bases, with 14 bases remaining between them. Per the germline V gene, CDR1 is MNHEY and CDR2 is SVGAGI. The CDR3 extends over 13 amino acids. The CDR3 spells CASSYGAGWVAFF. CDR3 DNA sequence: TGTGCCAGCAGTTACGGGGCAGGGTGGGTAGCTTTCTTT.

This chain joins TRBV30 and TRBJ2-7; D possibly corresponds to TRBD2 (5 bases). Trimming left V 4 bases short and J 5 bases short, with 24 bases between. CDR1 is GTSNPN, CDR2 SVGIG, per germline (reference sequence). CDR3 length: 16 amino acids. CDR3 nucleotides: TGTGCCTGGATTCCCCCCAGGCGCGAGGGAAGCAACGAGCAGTACTTC. It is translated as CAWIPPRREGSNEQYF.

There are a few counts of this clone. The CDR3, as DNA: TGTGCCTGGAGTGTACTTGGACAGCTTAATTCACCCCTCCACTTT. The encoded protein is CAWSVLGQLNSPLHF. The chain has TRBV30 and TRBJ1-6, with D possibly TRBD1 on 6 matching bases. CDR3 size: 15 residues. The V and J ends lost 0 bases and 6 bases respectively, with 12 bases between them. Germline lookup yields CDR1 GTSNPN and CDR2 SVGIG (reference sequence). Based on the CDR3 plus reference TRBV30 and TRBJ1-6, the full variable domain is SQTIHQWPATLVQPVGSPLSLECTVEGTSNPNLYWYRQAAGRGLQLLFYSVGIGQISSEVPQNLSASRPQDRQFILSSKKLLLSDSGFYLCAWSVLGQLNSPLHFGNGTRLTVT.

The chain combines TRBV5-4 with TRBJ2-1; D unclear. Per the germline V gene, CDR1 is SGHNT and CDR2 is YYREEE (reference sequence). This CDR3 region has 14 residues. The V and J ends lost 0 bases and 2 bases respectively, with 6 bases between them. CDR3 nucleotide sequence: TGTGCCAGCAGCTTGGCACAAACCTACAATGAGCAGTTCTTC. It codes for CASSLAQTYNEQFF.

Many counts were recorded for this clone. This CDR3 is CASSPGTNEANYGYTF. The CDR3 nucleotides are TGTGCCAGTAGTCCCGGGACCAACGAAGCTAACTATGGCTACACCTTC. The genes are TRBV19 and TRBJ1-2; a weak D match, TRBD1 (5 bases). CDR1 and CDR2 from the germline V gene are LNHDA and SQIVND (reference sequence). V dropped 5 bases and J dropped 0 bases, with 16 bases sitting between them. The CDR3 length is 16 residues.

This clone was picked up one time. The chain recombines TRBV5-4 with TRBJ2-7; 8 bases fit TRBD1. CDR1 and CDR2 (germline): SGHNT, YYREEE (reference sequence). The CDR3 is made up of 14 amino acids. V lost 4 bases and J lost 6; bases outside the gene matches: 9. CDR3 bases: TGTGCCAGCAGCGGTGACAGGGGACAGCTCGAGCAGTACTTC. It yields the protein CASSGDRGQLEQYF.

The chain has TRBV7-2 and TRBJ2-7; TRBD2 aligns across 9 bases. The CDR3 length is 18 residues. Germline CDR1 reads SGHTA; CDR2 reads FQGNSA. Germline trimming cut 4 bases from V and 4 bases from J; bases unmatched to any gene: 17. The CDR3 is CASSSSPGTSLARYEQYF. The CDR3, as DNA: TGTGCCAGCAGCTCCTCACCCGGGACTAGCCTCGCACGGTACGAGCAGTACTTC.

The chain couples TRBV30 to TRBJ1-1; D may be TRBD1 (6 bases). The CDR3 length is 12 residues. CDR1 GTSNPN and CDR2 SVGIG come from the germline V gene (reference sequence). V lost 3 bases and J 4 bases, leaving 9 bases between the germline ends. CDR3 region: CAWRTGLTEAFF. In DNA form, the CDR3 reads TGTGCCTGGAGAACAGGGCTCACTGAAGCTTTCTTT.

The V and J genes are TRBV7-9 and TRBJ2-3, with D uncertain. This CDR3 is built from 13 residues. V was cut by 5 bases and J by 0 bases, with 6 bases left in between. Germline V gene sequence: CDR1 SEHNR, CDR2 FQNEAQ (reference sequence). Here the CDR3 DNA reads TGTGCCAGCAGCCCGAGTAGCACAGATACGCAGTATTTT. This encodes CASSPSSTDTQYF.

This chain joins TRBV6-1 and TRBJ2-3; maybe TRBD1 (6 bases). The CDR3 has 15 amino acids. V was pared by 5 bases and J by 0 bases, with 12 bases between. CDR1 and CDR2 from the germline V gene are MNHNS and SASEGT. The CDR3 bases are TGTGCCAGCAGTCCGACGAGGGGGAGCACAGATACGCAGTATTTT. Encoded protein: CASSPTRGSTDTQYF.

The chain uses TRBV29-1 and TRBJ2-7, with TRBD1 as a possible D gene (6 bases). The CDR3 has 13 residues. Germline V gene data show CDR1 as SQVTM and CDR2 as ANQGSEA. CDR3 nucleotide sequence: TGCATCCGATCCGAGACAGGAACCTACGAGCAGTACTTC. Protein sequence: CIRSETGTYEQYF.

This chain uses TRBV6-4 with TRBJ2-7; D not resolved. The CDR3 covers 13 residues. The germline gives CDR1 MRHNA, CDR2 SNTAGT. The germline V and J ends were trimmed by 0 bases and 6 bases, with 9 bases remaining between them. The CDR3 DNA sequence: TGTGCCAGCAGTGACTCGCGGTCCATCGAGCAGTACTTC. Protein: CASSDSRSIEQYF.

This clone is a singleton in its sample. The chain carries TRBV5-4 and TRBJ1-6, with D tentatively TRBD1 (5 bases). This CDR3 has 18 residues. The ends were cut back, 0 bases at V and 0 bases at J, with 13 bases in the middle. Germline V gene lookup returns CDR1 SGHNT and CDR2 YYREEE (reference sequence). CDR3: CASSLGQPTSSYNSPLHF. In nucleotides, the CDR3 is TGTGCCAGCAGCTTGGGACAGCCTACTAGCTCCTATAATTCACCCCTCCACTTT.

About this clone itself: Other DNA sequences in this sample translate to the same CDR3. J is TRBJ1-2 and V is TRBV9; 10 bases match TRBD1. V lost 0 bases, J lost 2 bases, and 1 base stayed unmatched. This CDR3 is 15 amino acids long. CDR1 and CDR2 (germline): SGDLS, YYNGEE. CDR3 nucleotide sequence: TGTGCCAGCAGCGTAGGGGGACAGGGGAACTATGGCTACACCTTC. It codes for CASSVGGQGNYGYTF.

The DNA for the CDR3 is TGTGCCAGCTCACCAACAGGGGTAAACACCATATATTTT. The encoded protein is CASSPTGVNTIYF. The chain carries TRBV18 and TRBJ1-3; TRBD1 matches 7 bases. From germline, CDR1 is KGHSH and CDR2 LQKENI. Unmatched junction bases numbered 1, after V lost 2 bases and J lost 6 bases. The CDR3 is 13 residues long.

V usage is TRBV19 and J usage is TRBJ1-5; possibly TRBD1 for D (5 bases). The CDR3 has 16 residues. V gave up 7 bases and J gave up 5 bases, with 21 bases separating them. The germline CDR1 and CDR2 sequences are LNHDA and SQIVND (reference sequence). As DNA, the CDR3 is TGTGCCAGTATCGAGACAGCGAGGAGGAATCATCAGCCCCAGCATTTT. Translating gives CASIETARRNHQPQHF.

The J gene is TRBJ2-7, the V gene TRBV6-5, with 13 bases identical to TRBD2. CDR3 size: 16 residues. J gave up 2 bases and V 2 bases, and 3 bases lay outside the gene matches. Germline V lookup: CDR1 MNHEY, CDR2 SVGAGI. Here the CDR3 DNA reads TGTGCCAGCAGTTACCGGACTAGCGGGAGTCCCTACGAGCAGTACTTC. Its protein is CASSYRTSGSPYEQYF.

The chain recombines TRBV29-1 with TRBJ2-5; a weak D match, TRBD1 (5 bases). The CDR3 contains 12 residues. V was trimmed by 3 bases and J by 5 bases, leaving 10 bases between them. The germline V gene has CDR1 SQVTM and CDR2 ANQGSEA. This CDR3 is CSVDLGRETQYF. For the CDR3, the DNA is TGCAGCGTTGATTTGGGGCGGGAGACCCAGTACTTC. The entire variable domain, with the rest obtained from reference TRBV29-1 and TRBJ2-5, is as follows: SAVISQKPSRDICQRGTSLTIQCQVDSQVTMMFWYRQQPGQSLTLIATANQGSEATYESGFVIDKFPISRPNLTFSTLTVSNMSPEDSSIYLCSVDLGRETQYFGPGTRLLVL.